This T cell receptor (beta chain) was obtained from a study of T cell repertoires in cytomegalovirus infection. Study-wide context: CMV epitopes, recently identified HLA-C-restricted and well-studied HLA-B-restricted, were used.

TCRdb reanalysed the reads using MiXCR and keeps one entry per CDR3 protein. This sample has a few hundred thousand distinct CDR3 sequences; 34% occur once, and the top ten carry roughly 12%. The sample holds one count of this clonotype. No antigen is known for it. Germline loops: CDR1 MNHEY, CDR2 SVGEGT. CDR3 length: 13 amino acids. The sequenced sample was cultured PBMCs, obtained from culture after CMV antigen stimulation. V gene TRBV6-2 or TRBV6-3 combines with J gene TRBJ2-2; D is perhaps TRBD1 (6 bases). The sequence derives from a human donor in good health (CMV status not recorded). Some clones in this sample may be carry-over from other donors' samples. As DNA, the CDR3 is TGTGCATCGGGGCAGGGGTTCTCCGGGGAGCTGTTTTTT. Translated, it gives CASGQGFSGELFF.